The entry below gives a single T cell receptor (beta chain) sequence along with its context. As yet, its antigen is unknown. The assay used deep level. Here immunoSEQ multiplex PCR was the method, and the copy in TCRdb shows in-frame clones only, minus some. Of about a million clones listed, under 80% are singletons. The data were obtained in a study of shared clonotypes between healthy human individuals. Overall study findings and caveats: Clonotypes shared by all four sorted-subset donors had higher generation probabilities than non-shared clonotypes.

The clonotype comes from a man in his late teens or twenties in good health. Sample: memory CD4+ T cells sorted from blood. Subset defined: CD45RA-negative fraction.

The DNA for the CDR3 is TGTGCCAGTTCCATGGAACTGTCAGATACGCAGTATTTT. Translated, it gives CASSMELSDTQYF. The chain is built from TRBV6-4 and TRBJ2-3; no clear D. Germline CDR1 MRHNA, CDR2 SNTAGT. The CDR3 is 13 residues long. With 9 bases removed from V and 4 bases from J, the gap between germline ends came to 14 bases.